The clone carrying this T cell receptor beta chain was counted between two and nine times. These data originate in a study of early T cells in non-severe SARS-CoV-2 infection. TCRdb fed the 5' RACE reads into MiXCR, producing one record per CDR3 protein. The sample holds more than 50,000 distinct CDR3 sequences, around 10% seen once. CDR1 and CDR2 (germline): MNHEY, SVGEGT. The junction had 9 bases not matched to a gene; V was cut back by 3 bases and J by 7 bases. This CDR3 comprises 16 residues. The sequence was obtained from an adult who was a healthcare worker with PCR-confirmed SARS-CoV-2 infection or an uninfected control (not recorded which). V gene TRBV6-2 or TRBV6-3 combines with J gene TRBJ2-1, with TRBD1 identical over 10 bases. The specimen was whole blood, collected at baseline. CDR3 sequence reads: CASSYARQGARNEQFF. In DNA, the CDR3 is TGTGCCAGCAGTTATGCGAGACAGGGGGCGAGGAATGAGCAGTTCTTC.